The 17 T cell receptor beta chains below all came from one sample that was sequenced in a study of blood T cell repertoires in COVID-19. TCRdb keeps only in-frame clones here, not all; method: immunoSEQ multiplex PCR. The sample includes a few hundred thousand clones, 70% to 90% of them seen just once. The source material was peripheral blood. Receptor source: a young man with active or convalescent COVID-19.

This chain joins TRBV30 and TRBJ1-6; 7 bases match TRBD1. Losses at the gene ends were 2 bases for V and 17 bases for J; bases not matched to a gene: 6. The length of the CDR3 is 11 residues. Germline V lookup: CDR1 GTSNPN, CDR2 SVGIG (reference sequence). The CDR3 DNA is TGTGCCTGGAGTTCAGACAGGGTGGTCCACTTT. Its protein is CAWSSDRVVHF.

The gene calls are TRBV30 and TRBJ2-5; D unclear. Germline assignment: CDR1 GTSNPN and CDR2 SVGIG (reference sequence). This CDR3 comprises 12 residues. V lost 2 bases and J lost 0, with 4 bases in between. The CDR3 sequence: CAWSLYQETQYF. CDR3 nucleotide sequence: TGTGCCTGGAGTCTGTACCAAGAGACCCAGTACTTC.

This rearrangement joins TRBV2 to TRBJ2-7, with 11 bases aligning to TRBD2. The length of the CDR3 is 15 residues. Germline values: CDR1 SNHLY, CDR2 FYNNEI. The V and J ends lost 2 bases and 0 bases, in that order; junction bases with no gene match: 0. The CDR3, as DNA: TGTGCCAGCAGTGAACTAGCGGGGGGCTCCTACGAGCAGTACTTC. Amino acid sequence: CASSELAGGSYEQYF.

DNA of the CDR3: TGTGCCTCCTCAAGGGAGTCTACATCAGGAAACACCATATATTTT. It encodes CASSRESTSGNTIYF. The chain combines TRBV30 with TRBJ1-3; D is ambiguous. Looked up from germline, CDR1 is GTSNPN and CDR2 is SVGIG (reference sequence). V was clipped by 7 bases and J by 4 bases, with 20 bases between them. The CDR3 totals 15 residues.

The chain combines TRBV11-3 with TRBJ2-1; D may be TRBD2 (6 bases). CDR3 length equals 12 residues. From germline, CDR1 is SGHNT and CDR2 YENEEA. V was shortened by 3 bases and J by 7 bases, with 7 bases between the two germline ends. The CDR3 here is CASSLEGNEQFF. The CDR3 DNA reads TGTGCCAGCAGCTTGGAGGGGAATGAGCAGTTCTTC.

The chain recombines TRBV7-2 with TRBJ2-7; a possible D gene is TRBD2 (6 bases). CDR1 SGHTA and CDR2 FQGNSA come from the germline V gene. The CDR3 totals 15 residues. Trimming removed 1 base from V and 4 bases from J, with 14 bases in between. The CDR3 loop reads CASSLDRAGMYEQYF. CDR3 bases: TGTGCCAGCAGCTTAGACCGCGCGGGGATGTACGAGCAGTACTTC.

The chain joins TRBV19 to TRBJ1-3; D is uncertain. With 6 bases removed from V and 0 bases from J, the gap between germline ends came to 9 bases. Per germline, CDR1 LNHDA and CDR2 SQIVND (reference sequence). The CDR3 contains 14 residues. CDR3 region: CASSPTFSGNTIYF. Here the CDR3 DNA reads TGTGCCAGTAGCCCGACTTTCTCTGGAAACACCATATATTTT.

The chain carries TRBV4-1 and TRBJ1-2; D is possibly TRBD1 (6 bases). Trimming took off 0 bases at V and 0 bases at J, with 20 bases between the two ends. CDR1 and CDR2 from the germline V gene are MGHRA and YSYEKL. The CDR3 contains 19 residues. CDR3 nucleotide sequence: TGCGCCAGCAGCCAAGATTGGACAGCCCCTACGGCAGCTAACTATGGCTACACCTTC. This translates into CASSQDWTAPTAANYGYTF.

The genes are TRBV2 and TRBJ1-5; 8 positions match TRBD1. V shed 2 bases and J 5 bases; nucleotides not matched to a gene: 5. The length of the CDR3 is 15 residues. CDR1 is SNHLY, CDR2 FYNNEI, per germline. For the CDR3, the DNA is TGTGCCAGCAGTGAACCCCGACAGGGGTATCAGCCCCAGCATTTT. Protein sequence: CASSEPRQGYQPQHF.

This chain uses TRBV30 with TRBJ2-5; a weak D match, TRBD2 (6 bases). This CDR3 region has 13 residues. Germline V gene sequence: CDR1 GTSNPN, CDR2 SVGIG (reference sequence). The V gene lost 0 bases and the J gene lost 5 bases, with 10 bases spanning the gap. CDR3 sequence (DNA): TGTGCCTGGAGTGTACTAGCTCTGGAGACCCAGTACTTC. Residues: CAWSVLALETQYF. The whole variable domain, remainder taken from reference TRBV30 and TRBJ2-5, is SQTIHQWPATLVQPVGSPLSLECTVEGTSNPNLYWYRQAAGRGLQLLFYSVGIGQISSEVPQNLSASRPQDRQFILSSKKLLLSDSGFYLCAWSVLALETQYFGPGTRLLVL.

The rearrangement links TRBV6-5 to TRBJ2-7; possibly TRBD1 for D (6 bases). Germline V gene sequence: CDR1 MNHEY, CDR2 SVGAGI. The CDR3 loop spans 14 amino acids. The V gene lost 6 bases and the J gene lost 2 bases, with 14 bases spanning the gap. CDR3 bases: TGTGCCAGCAGCCGCTGGGACAAGCCCTACGAGCAGTACTTC. Translation gives CASSRWDKPYEQYF.

The chain joins TRBV19 to TRBJ2-3; tentatively, D is TRBD1 (6 bases). This CDR3 contains 14 residues. Per the germline V gene, CDR1 is LNHDA and CDR2 is SQIVND (reference sequence). The V gene lost 3 bases and the J gene lost 4 bases, with 11 bases spanning the gap. The CDR3 region has the DNA TGTGCCAGTAGTATCAGGGGACACGCAGATACGCAGTATTTT. Protein sequence: CASSIRGHADTQYF.

V gene TRBV6-5 combines with J gene TRBJ2-1, with 11 nucleotides matching TRBD2. CDR3 size: 15 residues. The junction had 5 bases not matched to a gene; V was cut back by 6 bases and J by 4 bases. Per germline, CDR1 MNHEY and CDR2 SVGAGI. CDR3 residues: CASRLAGDAYNEQFF. CDR3 DNA: TGTGCCAGCAGACTAGCGGGGGACGCTTACAATGAGCAGTTCTTC.

The V and J genes are TRBV5-4 and TRBJ1-6; D is undetermined. CDR1 is SGHNT and CDR2 is YYREEE in the germline V gene (reference sequence). The V end was cut by 3 bases, the J end by 5 bases, with 12 bases between. The CDR3 has 15 residues. The CDR3 DNA reads as TGTGCCAGCAGCTGGGAGAGTCACGATAATTCACCCCTCCACTTT. Translated: CASSWESHDNSPLHF.

The chain uses TRBV5-1 and TRBJ2-3; 9 bases match TRBD1. J lost 1 base, V lost 0 bases, and 3 bases had no gene match. CDR1 is SGHRS, CDR2 YFSETQ, per germline. The length of the CDR3 is 16 residues. Here the CDR3 DNA reads TGCGCCAGCAGCTTGGAGTGGACAGGGGGCACAGATACGCAGTATTTT. The encoded protein is CASSLEWTGGTDTQYF.

The rearrangement joins TRBV15 to TRBJ1-1, with TRBD1 matching 11 bases. The germline CDR1 and CDR2 sequences are LNHNV and YYDKDF (reference sequence). V shed 3 bases, J shed 4 bases, and the junction held 10 bases outside the gene matches. This CDR3 region has 17 residues. The CDR3 bases are TGTGCCACCAGCAGCTTGGGCTCCGGGACAGGGGGCACTGAAGCTTTCTTT. Protein: CATSSLGSGTGGTEAFF.

The rearrangement joins TRBV5-1 to TRBJ1-6; a weak D match, TRBD1 (5 bases). This CDR3 region has 14 residues. The germline gives CDR1 SGHRS, CDR2 YFSETQ. Trimming pared 4 bases from V and 5 bases from J, leaving 10 bases between. CDR3 sequence reads: CASSAGRNNSPLHF. CDR3 nucleotide sequence: TGCGCCAGCAGCGCAGGGAGGAATAATTCACCCCTCCACTTT. Full variable domain (remainder filled in from reference TRBV5-1 and TRBJ1-6): KAGVTQTPRYLIKTRGQQVTLSCSPISGHRSVSWYQQTPGQGLQFLFEYFSETQRNKGNFPGRFSGRQFSNSRSEMNVSTLELGDSALYLCASSAGRNNSPLHFGNGTRLTVT.